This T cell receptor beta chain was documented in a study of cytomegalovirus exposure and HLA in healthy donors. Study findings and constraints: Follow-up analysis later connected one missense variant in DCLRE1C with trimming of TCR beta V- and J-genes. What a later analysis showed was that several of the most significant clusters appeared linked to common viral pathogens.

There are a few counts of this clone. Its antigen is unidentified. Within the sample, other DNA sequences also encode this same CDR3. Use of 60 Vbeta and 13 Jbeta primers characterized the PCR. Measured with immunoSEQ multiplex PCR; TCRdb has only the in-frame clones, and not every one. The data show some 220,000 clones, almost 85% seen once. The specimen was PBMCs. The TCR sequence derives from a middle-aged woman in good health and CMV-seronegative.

The CDR3 spells CASSPPGGQPQHF. The CDR3 DNA reads TGTGCCAGCTCACCACCGGGAGGCCAGCCCCAGCATTTT. The chain couples TRBV18 to TRBJ1-5; D not resolved. V was shortened by 0 bases and J by 7 bases, with 7 bases between the two germline ends. The germline V gene has CDR1 KGHSH and CDR2 LQKENI. This CDR3 comprises 13 residues.